What follows is one T cell receptor (beta chain) and its context. The sample comes from a study of T cell responses to AZD1222 COVID-19 vaccine. Here immunoSEQ multiplex PCR was the method, and the copy in TCRdb shows in-frame clones only, minus some. The table shows some 180,000 clones, with 94% occurring only once. This CDR3 has 13 amino acids. CDR1 and CDR2 (germline): LGHDT, YNNKEL (reference sequence). V gave up 8 bases and J gave up 7 bases, with 17 bases separating them. This TCR was recovered from an adult who received the AZD1222 COVID-19 vaccine. This chain connects TRBV3-1 (or the pseudogene TRBV3-2) to TRBJ2-5, with a tentative D call TRBD2 (6 bases). The sequencing used peripheral blood, collected 28 days after the second AZD1222 dose. CDR3 coding DNA: TGTGCCAGCCGACGGGACTGGCAGGGGACCCAGTACTTC. Amino acids: CASRRDWQGTQYF.